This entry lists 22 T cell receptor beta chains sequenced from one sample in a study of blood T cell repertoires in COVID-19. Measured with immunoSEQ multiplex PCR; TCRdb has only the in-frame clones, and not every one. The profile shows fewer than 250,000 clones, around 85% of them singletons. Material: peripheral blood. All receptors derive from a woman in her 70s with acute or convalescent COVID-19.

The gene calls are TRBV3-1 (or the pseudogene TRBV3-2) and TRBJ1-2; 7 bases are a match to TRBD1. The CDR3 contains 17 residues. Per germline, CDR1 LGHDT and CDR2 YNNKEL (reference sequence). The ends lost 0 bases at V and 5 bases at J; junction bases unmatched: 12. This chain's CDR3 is CASSQDQRSRTGYGYTF. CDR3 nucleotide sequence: TGTGCCAGCAGCCAAGATCAACGTTCGAGGACAGGATATGGCTACACCTTC.

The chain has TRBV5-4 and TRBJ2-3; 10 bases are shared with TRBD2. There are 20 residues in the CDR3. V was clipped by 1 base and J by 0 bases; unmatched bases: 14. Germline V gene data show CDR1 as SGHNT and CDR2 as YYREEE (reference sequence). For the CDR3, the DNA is TGTGCCAGCAGCTTGATAGCGGGAGGAGTGTTTACTACTAGCACAGATACGCAGTATTTT. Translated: CASSLIAGGVFTTSTDTQYF.

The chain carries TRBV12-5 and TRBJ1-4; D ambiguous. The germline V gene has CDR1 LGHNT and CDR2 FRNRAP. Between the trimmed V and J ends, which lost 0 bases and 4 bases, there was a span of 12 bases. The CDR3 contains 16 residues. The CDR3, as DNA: TGTGCTAGTGGTTTGGTACTAGGCGGGGATAATGAAAAACTGTTTTTT. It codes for CASGLVLGGDNEKLFF.

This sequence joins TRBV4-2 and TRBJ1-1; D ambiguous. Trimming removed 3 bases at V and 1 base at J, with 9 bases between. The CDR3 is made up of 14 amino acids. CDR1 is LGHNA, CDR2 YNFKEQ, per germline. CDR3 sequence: CASSQVGKNTEAFF. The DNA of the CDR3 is TGTGCCAGCAGCCAGGTCGGGAAGAACACTGAAGCTTTCTTT.

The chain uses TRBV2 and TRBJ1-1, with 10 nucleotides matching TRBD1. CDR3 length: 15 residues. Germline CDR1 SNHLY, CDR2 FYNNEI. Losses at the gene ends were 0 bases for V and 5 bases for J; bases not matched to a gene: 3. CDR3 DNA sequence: TGTGCCAGCAGTGAAGCTGGACAGGGGGGTACTGAAGCTTTCTTT. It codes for CASSEAGQGGTEAFF.

CDR3 amino acids: CASSISAGKPEAFF. The CDR3 nucleotides read TGTGCCAGTAGTATATCAGCGGGGAAGCCCGAAGCTTTCTTT. The rearrangement joins TRBV19 to TRBJ1-1; no definite D call. CDR1 and CDR2 from the germline V gene are LNHDA and SQIVND (reference sequence). The V and J ends lost 2 bases and 8 bases respectively, with 15 bases between them. The CDR3 runs 14 residues.

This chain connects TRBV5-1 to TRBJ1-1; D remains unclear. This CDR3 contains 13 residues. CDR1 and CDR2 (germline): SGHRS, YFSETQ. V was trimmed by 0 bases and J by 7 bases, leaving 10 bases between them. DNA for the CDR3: TGCGCCAGCAGCTTGGTCAACCCGGGTGAAGCTTTCTTT. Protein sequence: CASSLVNPGEAFF.

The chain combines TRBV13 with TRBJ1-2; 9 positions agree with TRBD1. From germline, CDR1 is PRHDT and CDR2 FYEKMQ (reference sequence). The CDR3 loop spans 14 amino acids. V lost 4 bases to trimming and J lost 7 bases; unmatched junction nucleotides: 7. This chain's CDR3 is CASSSGQGVRGYTF. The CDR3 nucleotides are TGTGCCAGCAGCTCGGGACAGGGAGTTCGTGGCTACACCTTC.

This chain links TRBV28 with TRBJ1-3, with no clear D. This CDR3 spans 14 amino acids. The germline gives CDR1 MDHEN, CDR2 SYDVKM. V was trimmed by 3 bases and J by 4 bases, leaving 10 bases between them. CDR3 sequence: CASSLNKLGNTIYF. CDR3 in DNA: TGTGCCAGCAGTTTGAACAAGTTAGGAAACACCATATATTTT.

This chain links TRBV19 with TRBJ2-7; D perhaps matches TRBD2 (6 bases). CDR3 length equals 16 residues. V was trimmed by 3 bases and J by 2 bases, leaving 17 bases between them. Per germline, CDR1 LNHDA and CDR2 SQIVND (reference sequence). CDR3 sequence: CASSIYGTESTYEQYF. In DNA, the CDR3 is TGTGCCAGTAGTATCTACGGGACTGAATCTACCTACGAGCAGTACTTC. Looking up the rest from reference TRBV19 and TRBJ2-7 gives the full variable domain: DGGITQSPKYLFRKEGQNVTLSCEQNLNHDAMYWYRQDPGQGLRLIYYSQIVNDFQKGDIAEGYSVSREKKESFPLTVTSAQKNPTAFYLCASSIYGTESTYEQYFGPGTRLTVT.

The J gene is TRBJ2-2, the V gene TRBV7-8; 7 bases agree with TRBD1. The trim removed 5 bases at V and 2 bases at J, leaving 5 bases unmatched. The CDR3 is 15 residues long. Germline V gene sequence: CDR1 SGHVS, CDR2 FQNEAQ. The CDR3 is CASSHRGPNTGELFF. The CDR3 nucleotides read TGTGCCAGCAGCCACAGGGGCCCTAACACCGGGGAGCTGTTTTTT.

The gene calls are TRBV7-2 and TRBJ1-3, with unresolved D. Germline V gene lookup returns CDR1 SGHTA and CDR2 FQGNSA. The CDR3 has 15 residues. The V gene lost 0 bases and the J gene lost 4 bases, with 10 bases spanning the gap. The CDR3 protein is CASSLAGGSGNTIYF. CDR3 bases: TGTGCCAGCAGCTTAGCAGGAGGGTCCGGAAACACCATATATTTT.

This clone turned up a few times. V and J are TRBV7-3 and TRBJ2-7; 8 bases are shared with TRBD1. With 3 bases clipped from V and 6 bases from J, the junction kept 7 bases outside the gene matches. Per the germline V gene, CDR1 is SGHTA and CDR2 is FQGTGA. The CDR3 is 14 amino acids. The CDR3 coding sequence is TGTGCCAGCAGCTTGGTGCAGGGGGCGTCCGAGCAGTACTTC. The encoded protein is CASSLVQGASEQYF.

CDR3 loop: CASSLEGTSAYEQYF. For the CDR3, the DNA is TGCGCCAGCAGCTTGGAGGGGACTAGCGCCTACGAGCAGTACTTC. The V call is TRBV5-1, the J call TRBJ2-7; 10 bases fit TRBD2. With 0 bases clipped from V and 2 bases from J, the junction kept 2 bases outside the gene matches. The CDR3 sequence is 15 residues long. Looked up from germline, CDR1 is SGHRS and CDR2 is YFSETQ.

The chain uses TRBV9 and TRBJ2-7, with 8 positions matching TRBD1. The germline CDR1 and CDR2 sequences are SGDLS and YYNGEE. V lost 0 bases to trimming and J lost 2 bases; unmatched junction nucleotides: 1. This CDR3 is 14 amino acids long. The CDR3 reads CASSVATGAYEQYF. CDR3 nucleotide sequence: TGTGCCAGCAGCGTAGCGACAGGGGCCTACGAGCAGTACTTC.

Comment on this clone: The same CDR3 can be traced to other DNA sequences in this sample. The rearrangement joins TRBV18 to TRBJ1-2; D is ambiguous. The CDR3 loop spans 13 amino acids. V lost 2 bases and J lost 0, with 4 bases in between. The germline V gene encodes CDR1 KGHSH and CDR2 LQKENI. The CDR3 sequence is CASSPDTNYGYTF. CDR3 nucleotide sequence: TGTGCCAGCTCACCAGACACTAACTATGGCTACACCTTC.

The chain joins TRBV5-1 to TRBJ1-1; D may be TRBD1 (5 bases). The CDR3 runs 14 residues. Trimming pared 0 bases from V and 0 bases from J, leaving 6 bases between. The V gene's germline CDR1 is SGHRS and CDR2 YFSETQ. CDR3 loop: CASSLEGLNTEAFF. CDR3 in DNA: TGCGCCAGCAGCTTGGAGGGGTTGAACACTGAAGCTTTCTTT.

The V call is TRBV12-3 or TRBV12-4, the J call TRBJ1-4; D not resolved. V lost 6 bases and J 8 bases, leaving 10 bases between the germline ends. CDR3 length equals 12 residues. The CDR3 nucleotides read TGTGCCAGCAGCGGGGTGGACGAAAAACTGTTTTTT. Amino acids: CASSGVDEKLFF.

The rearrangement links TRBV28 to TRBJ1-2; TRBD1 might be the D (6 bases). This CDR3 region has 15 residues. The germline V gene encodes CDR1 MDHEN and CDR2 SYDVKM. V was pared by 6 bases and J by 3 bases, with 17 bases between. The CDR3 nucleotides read TGTGCCAGCAGAAGGGGGGCGGGGGCGGACTATGGCTACACCTTC. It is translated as CASRRGAGADYGYTF.

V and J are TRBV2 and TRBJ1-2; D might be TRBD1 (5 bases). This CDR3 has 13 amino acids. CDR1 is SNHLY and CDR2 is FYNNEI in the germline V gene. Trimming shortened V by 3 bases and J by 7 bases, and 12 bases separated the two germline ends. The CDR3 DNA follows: TGTGCCAGCAGTGATGGGGGGTGGGCTGGCTACACCTTC. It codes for CASSDGGWAGYTF. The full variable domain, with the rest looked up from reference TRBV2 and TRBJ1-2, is EPEVTQTPSHQVTQMGQEVILRCVPISNHLYFYWYRQILGQKVEFLVSFYNNEISEKSEIFDDQFSVERPDGSNFTLKIRSTKLEDSAMYFCASSDGGWAGYTFGSGTRLTVV.

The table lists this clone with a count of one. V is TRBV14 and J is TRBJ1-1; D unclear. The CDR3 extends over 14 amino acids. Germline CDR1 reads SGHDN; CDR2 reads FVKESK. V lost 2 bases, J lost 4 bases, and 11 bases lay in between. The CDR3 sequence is CASSQSGDRTEAFF. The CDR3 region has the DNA TGTGCCAGCAGCCAATCCGGGGATCGCACTGAAGCTTTCTTT.

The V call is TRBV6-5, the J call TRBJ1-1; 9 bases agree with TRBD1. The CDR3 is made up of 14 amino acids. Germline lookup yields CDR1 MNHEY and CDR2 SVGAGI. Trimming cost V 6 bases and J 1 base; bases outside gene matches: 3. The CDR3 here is CASRGQGRNTEAFF. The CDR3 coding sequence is TGTGCCAGCAGGGGACAGGGACGGAACACTGAAGCTTTCTTT.